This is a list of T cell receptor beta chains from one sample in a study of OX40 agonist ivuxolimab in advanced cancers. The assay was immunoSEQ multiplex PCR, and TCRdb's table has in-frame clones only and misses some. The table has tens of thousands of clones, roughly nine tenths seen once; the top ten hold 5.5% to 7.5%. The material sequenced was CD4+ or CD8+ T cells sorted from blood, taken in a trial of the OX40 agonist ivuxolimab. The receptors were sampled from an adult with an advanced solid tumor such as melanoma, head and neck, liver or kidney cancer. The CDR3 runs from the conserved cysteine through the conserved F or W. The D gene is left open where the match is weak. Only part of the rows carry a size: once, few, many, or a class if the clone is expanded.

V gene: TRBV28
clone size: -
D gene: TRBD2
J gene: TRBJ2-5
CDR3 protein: CASSSLAGGPETQYF
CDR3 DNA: TGTGCCAGCAGCTCACTAGCGGGGGGGCCAGAGACCCAGTACTTC

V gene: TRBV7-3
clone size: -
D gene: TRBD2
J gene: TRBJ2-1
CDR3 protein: CASSLRSSGSYNEQFF
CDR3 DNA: TGTGCCAGCAGCTTAAGGTCTAGCGGGAGCTACAATGAGCAGTTCTTC

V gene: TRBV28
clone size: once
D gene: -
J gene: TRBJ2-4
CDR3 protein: CASSSTRRDSHDIQYF
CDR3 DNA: TGTGCCAGCAGTTCCACCCGGCGGGACAGCCACGACATTCAGTACTTC

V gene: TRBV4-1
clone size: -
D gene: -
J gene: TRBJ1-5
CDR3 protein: CASSQDWGNQPQHF
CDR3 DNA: TGCGCCAGCAGCCAAGATTGGGGGAATCAGCCCCAGCATTTT

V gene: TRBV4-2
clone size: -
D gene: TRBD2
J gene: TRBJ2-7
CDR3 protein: CASSPLAGGGSYEQYF
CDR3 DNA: TGTGCCAGCAGCCCACTAGCGGGAGGGGGCTCCTACGAGCAGTACTTC

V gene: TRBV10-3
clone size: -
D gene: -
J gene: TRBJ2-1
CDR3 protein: CAIQDVAGATHNEQFF
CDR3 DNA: TGTGCCATCCAGGACGTTGCGGGGGCCACTCACAATGAGCAGTTCTTC

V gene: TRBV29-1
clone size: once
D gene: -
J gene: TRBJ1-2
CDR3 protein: CSVITGFLNYGYTF
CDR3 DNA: TGCAGCGTAATAACAGGGTTTTTAAACTATGGCTACACCTTC

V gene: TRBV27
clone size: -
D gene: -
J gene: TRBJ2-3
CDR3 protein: CASWRGGTDTQYF
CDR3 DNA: TGTGCCAGCTGGCGGGGAGGAACAGATACGCAGTATTTT

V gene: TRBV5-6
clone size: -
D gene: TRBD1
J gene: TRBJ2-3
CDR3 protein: CASSSGTGIDTQYF
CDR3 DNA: TGTGCCAGCAGCTCGGGGACAGGGATAGATACGCAGTATTTT

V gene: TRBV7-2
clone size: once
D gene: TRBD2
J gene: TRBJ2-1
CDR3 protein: CASSPSGVEQFF
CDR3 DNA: TGTGCCAGCAGTCCTAGCGGGGTTGAGCAGTTCTTC

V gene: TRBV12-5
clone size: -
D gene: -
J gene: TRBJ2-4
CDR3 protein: CARGAGPYF
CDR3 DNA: TGTGCTAGAGGGGCAGGGCCTTACTTC

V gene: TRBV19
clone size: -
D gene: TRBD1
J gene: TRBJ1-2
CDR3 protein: CASSGTGGISGYTF
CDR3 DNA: TGTGCCAGTAGTGGGACAGGGGGGATTTCTGGCTACACCTTC

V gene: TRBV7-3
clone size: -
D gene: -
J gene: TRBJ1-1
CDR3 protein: CASSHRGRAHTEAFF
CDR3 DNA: TGTGCCAGCAGCCATAGGGGGAGGGCTCACACTGAAGCTTTCTTT

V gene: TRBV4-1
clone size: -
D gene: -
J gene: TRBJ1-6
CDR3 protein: CASSQPGNSPLHF
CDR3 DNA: TGCGCCAGCAGCCAACCAGGGAATTCACCCCTCCACTTT

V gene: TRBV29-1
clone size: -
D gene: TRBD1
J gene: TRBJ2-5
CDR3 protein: CSVDPGGSETQYF
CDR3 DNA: TGCAGCGTTGACCCAGGGGGATCGGAGACCCAGTACTTC

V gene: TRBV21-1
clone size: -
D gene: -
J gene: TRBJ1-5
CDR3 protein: CASSSHEAGQQASVSWQPQHF
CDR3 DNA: TGTGCCAGCAGCTCTCACGAAGCGGGACAGCAGGCTAGTGTTTCTTGGCAGCCCCAGCATTTT

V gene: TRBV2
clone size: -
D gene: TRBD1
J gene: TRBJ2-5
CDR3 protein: CASNPGQRYQETQYF
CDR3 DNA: TGTGCCAGCAATCCGGGACAGAGGTACCAAGAGACCCAGTACTTC

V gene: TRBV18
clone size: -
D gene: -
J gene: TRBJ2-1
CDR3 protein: CASSLDPLGNEQFF
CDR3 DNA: TGTGCCAGCTCCCTAGACCCTCTGGGAAATGAGCAGTTCTTC

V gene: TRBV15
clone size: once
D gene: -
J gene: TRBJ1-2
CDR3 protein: CATTGEETAQNYGYTF
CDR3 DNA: TGTGCCACCACGGGGGAGGAGACAGCCCAAAACTATGGCTACACCTTC

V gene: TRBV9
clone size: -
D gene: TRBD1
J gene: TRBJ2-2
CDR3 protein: CASSVGWGQGAPGELFF
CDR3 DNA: TGTGCCAGCAGCGTAGGTTGGGGACAGGGGGCTCCCGGGGAGCTGTTTTTT

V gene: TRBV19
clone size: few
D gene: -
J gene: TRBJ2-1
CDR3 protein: CASSISPGVRGNEQFF
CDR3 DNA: TGTGCCAGTAGTATCTCGCCGGGAGTCCGAGGCAATGAGCAGTTCTTC

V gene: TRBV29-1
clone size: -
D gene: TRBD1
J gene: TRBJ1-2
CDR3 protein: CSVATGGKGYTF
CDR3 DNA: TGCAGCGTTGCGACAGGGGGCAAGGGCTACACCTTC

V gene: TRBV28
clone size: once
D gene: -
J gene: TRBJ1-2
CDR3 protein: CASSFRPWNGYTF
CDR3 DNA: TGTGCCAGCAGTTTTCGTCCCTGGAATGGCTACACCTTC

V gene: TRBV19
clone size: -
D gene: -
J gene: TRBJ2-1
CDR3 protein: CASSILRGNEQFF
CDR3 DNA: TGTGCCAGTAGTATACTTCGGGGAAATGAGCAGTTCTTC

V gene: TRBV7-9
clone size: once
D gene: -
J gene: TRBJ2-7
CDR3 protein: CASSFSSYEQYF
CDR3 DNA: TGTGCCAGCAGCTTCAGCTCCTACGAGCAGTACTTC

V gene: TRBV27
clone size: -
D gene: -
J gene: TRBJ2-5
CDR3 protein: CASSPEWGRETQYF
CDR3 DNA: TGTGCCAGCAGTCCCGAGTGGGGGAGGGAGACCCAGTACTTC

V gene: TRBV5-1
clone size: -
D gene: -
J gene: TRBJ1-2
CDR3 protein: CASSLGSGYTF
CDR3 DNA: TGCGCCAGCAGCTTGGGGAGTGGCTACACCTTC

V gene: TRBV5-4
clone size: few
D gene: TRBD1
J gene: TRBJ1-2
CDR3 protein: CASSFRGRGENYGYTF
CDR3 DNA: TGTGCCAGCAGCTTTCGTGGCAGGGGGGAAAACTATGGCTACACCTTC

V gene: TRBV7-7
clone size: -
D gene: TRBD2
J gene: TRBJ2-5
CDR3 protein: CASSFIPSGSQETQYF
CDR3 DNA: TGTGCCAGCAGCTTCATCCCTAGCGGTAGCCAAGAGACCCAGTACTTC

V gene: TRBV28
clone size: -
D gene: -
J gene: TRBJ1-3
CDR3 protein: CASSDRHSGNTIYF
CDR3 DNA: TGTGCCAGCAGTGACAGGCACTCTGGAAACACCATATATTTT

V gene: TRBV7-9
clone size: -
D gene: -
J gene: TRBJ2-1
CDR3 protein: CASGAGSSYNEQFF
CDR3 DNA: TGTGCCAGCGGGGCGGGTAGCTCCTACAATGAGCAGTTCTTC